This passage covers 19 T cell receptor beta chains from one sample sequenced in a study of cytomegalovirus exposure and HLA in healthy donors. PCR involved 60 Vbeta and 13 Jbeta primers. TCRdb's copy holds only in-frame clones and misses some; the assay was immunoSEQ multiplex PCR. The repertoire has around 120,000 clones, around 83% of them found once; the top ten carry around 1.2%. The sequenced sample was PBMCs. Receptors originate from a girl aged 2-10 years in good health and CMV-seronegative.

The chain carries TRBV29-1 and TRBJ2-5, with 10 bases that match TRBD2. Unmatched junction bases numbered 5, after V lost 7 bases and J lost 3 bases. This CDR3 has 13 residues. Germline V gene data show CDR1 as SQVTM and CDR2 as ANQGSEA. This CDR3 is CSAIAGGKETQYF. CDR3 bases: TGCAGCGCTATAGCGGGGGGAAAAGAGACCCAGTACTTC.

CDR3 loop: CASSGTGNQPQHF. Written as DNA, the CDR3 is TGTGCCAGCAGTGGGACAGGCAATCAGCCCCAGCATTTT. The rearrangement uses TRBV2 and TRBJ1-5; tentative D call: TRBD1 (6 bases). Germline CDR1 reads SNHLY; CDR2 reads FYNNEI. Trimming removed 4 bases from V and 2 bases from J, with 6 bases in between. The CDR3 contains 13 residues.

This clone was detected only once. The chain recombines TRBV5-1 with TRBJ1-2; possibly TRBD1 for D (5 bases). Germline loops: CDR1 SGHRS, CDR2 YFSETQ. V lost 4 bases, J lost 8 bases, and 9 bases lay in between. The CDR3 extends over 11 amino acids. In nucleotides, the CDR3 is TGCGCCAGCAGCACAGGCTTAGGCTACACCTTC. Protein: CASSTGLGYTF.

This clone occurred a few times. The chain couples TRBV4-1 to TRBJ1-1, with 9 positions matching TRBD1. The CDR3 covers 16 residues. V shed 1 base, J shed 8 bases, and the junction held 11 bases outside the gene matches. Germline V gene sequence: CDR1 MGHRA, CDR2 YSYEKL. In DNA form, the CDR3 reads TGCGCCAGCAGCCAAGCACAGGGGGCGCAGGTGGCGGAAGCTTTCTTT. Protein sequence: CASSQAQGAQVAEAFF.

The chain employs TRBV19 and TRBJ2-1, with 7 bases fitting TRBD2. V lost 5 bases and J lost 10; bases outside the gene matches: 11. The CDR3 is 14 amino acids. Germline V CDR1 and CDR2: LNHDA, SQIVND (reference sequence). The CDR3 is CASSAWEGPGEQFF. CDR3 DNA: TGTGCCAGTAGTGCGTGGGAGGGACCGGGGGAGCAGTTCTTC.

The gene calls are TRBV19 and TRBJ2-1; TRBD2 matches 11 bases. The CDR3 is 16 amino acids. After removal of 2 bases from V and 2 bases from J, the junction contained 2 bases not matched to a gene. CDR1 LNHDA and CDR2 SQIVND come from the germline V gene (reference sequence). As DNA, the CDR3 is TGTGCCAGTAGTATACAGGGACTAGCGGCCTACAATGAGCAGTTCTTC. Amino acid sequence: CASSIQGLAAYNEQFF.

The V call is TRBV28, the J call TRBJ2-7; 8 nucleotides match TRBD1. CDR3 length equals 14 residues. Germline V gene sequence: CDR1 MDHEN, CDR2 SYDVKM. The trim removed 3 bases at V and 3 bases at J, leaving 4 bases unmatched. The CDR3 DNA follows: TGTGCCAGCAGTTTCAGGGGGCGCATCTACGAGCAGTACTTC. This codes for CASSFRGRIYEQYF.

This chain links TRBV5-1 with TRBJ1-1, with D maybe TRBD1 (5 bases). Trimming took 0 bases from V and 0 from J, leaving 12 bases between them. The CDR3 runs to 16 residues. Germline V gives CDR1 SGHRS, CDR2 YFSETQ. Here the CDR3 DNA reads TGCGCCAGCAGCTTGGCCGAGTCGACAGTGAACACTGAAGCTTTCTTT. The encoded protein is CASSLAESTVNTEAFF.

This chain links TRBV28 with TRBJ2-7; 8 bases match TRBD2. From germline, CDR1 is MDHEN and CDR2 SYDVKM. CDR3 length: 15 amino acids. V was pared by 8 bases and J by 2 bases, with 11 bases of the junction left unmatched. The CDR3 DNA reads as TGTGCCAGCCGAAACTCAGCGGGAGTCACCTACGAGCAGTACTTC. Its translation: CASRNSAGVTYEQYF.

The chain has TRBV29-1 and TRBJ1-2; 7 bases fit TRBD1. The CDR3 extends over 14 amino acids. Germline loops: CDR1 SQVTM, CDR2 ANQGSEA. V lost 7 bases, J lost 6 bases, and 14 bases stayed unmatched. This chain's CDR3 is CSASGTAERDGYTF. In DNA, the CDR3 is TGCAGCGCCTCGGGGACAGCGGAACGGGATGGCTACACCTTC.

V and J are TRBV7-2 and TRBJ1-6; D may be TRBD1 (5 bases). Germline V CDR1 and CDR2: SGHTA, FQGNSA. The length of the CDR3 is 18 residues. V shed 2 bases and J shed 10 bases, with 24 bases lying between them. The CDR3 sequence: CASSLQGPQRTPRSPLHF. CDR3 DNA sequence: TGTGCCAGCAGCTTACAGGGCCCGCAGCGTACACCCCGATCACCCCTCCACTTT.

The rearrangement joins TRBV7-6 to TRBJ2-2, with 7 bases fitting TRBD2. V shed 0 bases and J 3 bases; nucleotides not matched to a gene: 4. Germline V CDR1 and CDR2: SGHVS, FNYEAQ. The CDR3 contains 16 residues. CDR3 coding DNA: TGTGCCAGCAGCTTAGCGCGGGGAGGGGACACCGGGGAGCTGTTTTTT. This codes for CASSLARGGDTGELFF.

This chain connects TRBV14 to TRBJ2-3, with a possible D match to TRBD1 (6 bases). The CDR3 runs 16 residues. CDR1 SGHDN and CDR2 FVKESK come from the germline V gene. V gave up 4 bases and J gave up 3 bases, with 17 bases separating them. The CDR3 DNA reads TGTGCCAGCAGCCCAACGAACAGGGTAGGGACAGATACGCAGTATTTT. Its translation is CASSPTNRVGTDTQYF. The complete variable domain, with remaining parts taken from reference TRBV14 and TRBJ2-3, reads EAGVTQFPSHSVIEKGQTVTLRCDPISGHDNLYWYRRVMGKEIKFLLHFVKESKQDESGMPNNRFLAERTGGTYSTLKVQPAELEDSGVYFCASSPTNRVGTDTQYFGPGTRLTVL.

The rearrangement links TRBV15 to TRBJ2-2; 11 positions match TRBD2. With V trimmed by 3 bases and J by 9 bases, 9 bases remained unmatched. Germline assignment: CDR1 LNHNV and CDR2 YYDKDF (reference sequence). CDR3 length: 16 amino acids. The CDR3 loop reads CATSSGIAGGPRELFF. DNA of the CDR3: TGTGCCACCAGCAGCGGTATAGCGGGGGGGCCTCGGGAGCTGTTTTTT.

This chain joins TRBV5-4 and TRBJ2-7; tentative D call: TRBD2 (6 bases). V shed 0 bases and J shed 6 bases, with 19 bases lying between them. The length of the CDR3 is 16 residues. CDR1 is SGHNT and CDR2 is YYREEE in the germline V gene (reference sequence). CDR3 residues: CASSLGPGEDLFEQYF. The CDR3 region has the DNA TGTGCCAGCAGCTTGGGCCCTGGGGAGGACCTTTTCGAGCAGTACTTC. The full variable domain, completed using reference TRBV5-4 and TRBJ2-7, is ETGVTQSPTHLIKTRGQQVTLRCSSQSGHNTVSWYQQALGQGPQFIFQYYREEENGRGNFPPRFSGLQFPNYSSELNVNALELDDSALYLCASSLGPGEDLFEQYFGPGTRLTVT.

This rearrangement joins TRBV10-3 to TRBJ1-3; TRBD1 matches 8 bases. Germline assignment: CDR1 ENHRY and CDR2 SYGVKD. The CDR3 is 16 residues long. With V trimmed by 3 bases and J by 4 bases, 8 bases remained unmatched. This chain's CDR3 is CAISEQGVLSGNTIYF. The CDR3 DNA reads as TGTGCCATCAGTGAACAGGGGGTTTTATCCGGAAACACCATATATTTT.

The genes are TRBV6-4 and TRBJ2-2; no firm D call. V lost 6 bases and J 5 bases, leaving 10 bases between the germline ends. Germline values: CDR1 MRHNA, CDR2 SNTAGT. This CDR3 spans 13 amino acids. This CDR3 reads CASRAHSTGELFF. CDR3 sequence (DNA): TGTGCCAGCAGAGCCCATTCGACCGGGGAGCTGTTTTTT.

This clone occurred once. The chain employs TRBV4-2 and TRBJ2-1; D ambiguous. V was trimmed by 1 base and J by 6 bases, leaving 13 bases between them. The germline CDR1 and CDR2 sequences are LGHNA and YNFKEQ. The length of the CDR3 is 15 residues. The CDR3 nucleotides are TGTGCCAGCAGCCAAGCGACCAGTCGGGTCAATGAGCAGTTCTTC. It specifies CASSQATSRVNEQFF.

The V and J genes are TRBV4-3 and TRBJ1-2, with D perhaps matching TRBD1 (5 bases). The V gene's germline CDR1 is LGHNA and CDR2 YSLEER. V lost 0 bases, J lost 6 bases, and 11 bases lay in between. This CDR3 comprises 14 residues. CDR3 amino acids: CASSQDWDWDGYTF. The CDR3 DNA follows: TGCGCCAGCAGCCAAGATTGGGACTGGGATGGCTACACCTTC.